This T cell receptor beta chain originates from a study of blood T cell repertoires in COVID-19. This CDR3 contains 13 residues. The trim removed 4 bases at V and 6 bases at J, leaving 6 bases unmatched. Germline CDR1 and CDR2: SGHRS and YFSETQ. Libraries were prepared by immunoSEQ multiplex PCR; TCRdb keeps only in-frame clonotypes and omits some of them. This sample yields 250,000 to 350,000 clones, of which 70% to 90% are seen a single time; around 3% belongs to the top ten. This receptor was identified in a woman aged 25 to 45 with active or convalescent COVID-19. Sequenced input: peripheral blood. The V call is TRBV5-1, the J call TRBJ2-7; 8 bases map to TRBD1. The CDR3 DNA reads TGCGCCAGCAGCGATGACAGGGGCGGCGAGCAGTACTTC. Protein: CASSDDRGGEQYF.